The present entry profiles one TCR beta chain with its context. TCRdb analysed the reads with MiXCR anew, one entry per CDR3 protein. The table includes some 400,000 distinct CDR3 sequences, under 40% detected once. This entry is derived from a study of T cell repertoires in cytomegalovirus infection. Turning to the study itself: Carrying CMV and the relevant HLA type showed in public TCR beta signatures.

V lost 1 base and J lost 4, with 7 bases in between. This CDR3 is 14 amino acids long. Germline CDR1 reads MNHEY; CDR2 reads SVGAGI. This clonotype was sampled from a human donor in good health (CMV status not recorded). Some clones in this sample may be carry-over from other donors' samples. The sequenced sample consisted of PBMCs. The chain has TRBV6-5 and TRBJ2-2; tentatively, D is TRBD1 or TRBD2 (5 bases each). CDR3 residues: CASSYWDGTGELFF. The CDR3 coding sequence is TGTGCCAGCAGTTACTGGGACGGCACCGGGGAGCTGTTTTTT.